A selection of T cell receptor beta chains follows, all from one sample in a study of PD-1 blockade in classical Hodgkin lymphoma. Libraries were prepared by immunoSEQ multiplex PCR; TCRdb keeps only in-frame clonotypes and omits some of them. The sample has under 20,000 clones, 82% seen once; the top ten hold 25% to 30%. Material: peripheral blood mononuclear cells (PBMCs), obtained before the second cycle of nivolumab. These TCRs come from a human donor with classical Hodgkin lymphoma. The CDR3 runs from the conserved cysteine through the conserved F or W. D genes are given only for firm matches. Clone sizes are given selectively: once, few, many, or a class where the clone is expanded.

>11|-|-|TRBV2|TRBJ2-2
TGTGCCATCTATGACACCGGGGAGCTGTTTTTT
CAIYDTGELFF
>13|-|TRBD1|TRBV2|TRBJ2-7
TGTGCCAGCAGTAAACAGACAGGGTACGAGCAGTACTTC
CASSKQTGYEQYF
>19|-|TRBD1|TRBV4-2|TRBJ2-6
TGTGCCAGCAGCCTACCCGGGGGACAGGGGGCTTCTGGGGCCAACGTCCTGACTTTC
CASSLPGGQGASGANVLTF
>15|-|-|TRBV15|TRBJ1-4
TGTGCCACCAGCAGAGATGGGTCGGATGGAGAAAAACTGTTTTTT
CATSRDGSDGEKLFF
>15|-|TRBD1|TRBV5-4|TRBJ2-7
TGTGCCAGCAGCGTAGGGACAGGGGAGTGGTACGAGCAGTACTTC
CASSVGTGEWYEQYF
>16|-|TRBD1|TRBV19|TRBJ1-4
TGTGCCAGTAGGAGCAGGGGGGACAAGCATAATGAAAAACTGTTTTTT
CASRSRGDKHNEKLFF
>11|-|-|TRBV2|TRBJ1-6
TGTGCCAGCAGTGTAAATTCACCCCTCCACTTT
CASSVNSPLHF
>15|-|-|TRBV19|TRBJ2-7
TGTGCCAGTAGTGAACCGGGACGGGCTACCTACGAGCAGTACTTC
CASSEPGRATYEQYF
>16|-|TRBD2|TRBV6-6|TRBJ2-3
TGTGCCAGCAGTTACGCAAAACTAGCGCCCACAGATACGCAGTATTTT
CASSYAKLAPTDTQYF
>15|-|-|TRBV5-5|TRBJ1-1
TGTGCCAGCAGCTCTTCTTTCCACGGCGGCACTGAAGCTTTCTTT
CASSSSFHGGTEAFF
>14|-|-|TRBV7-2|TRBJ2-5
TGTGCCAGCAGCCCTAGGGGGGCCCAAGAGACCCAGTACTTC
CASSPRGAQETQYF
>14|once|TRBD2|TRBV6-1|TRBJ2-7
TGTGCCAGCAGTGGGACTAGCGGGGGATACGAGCAGTACTTC
CASSGTSGGYEQYF
>14|-|-|TRBV30|TRBJ2-1
TGTGCCTGGAGGAATGGTGGCTCCTACAATGAGCAGTTCTTC
CAWRNGGSYNEQFF
>15|-|-|TRBV6-4|TRBJ2-6
TGTGCCAGCAGTGAGGACAGCTCTGGGGCCAACGTCCTGACTTTC
CASSEDSSGANVLTF
>14|-|-|TRBV5-1|TRBJ2-2
TGCGCCAGCAGGGGGTCTGGGATAGCCGGGGAGCTGTTTTTT
CASRGSGIAGELFF
>14|once|-|TRBV6-9|TRBJ2-3
TGTGCCAGCAGTTACTCCACGAGCACAGATACGCAGTATTTT
CASSYSTSTDTQYF
>19|-|-|TRBV1|TRBJ2-5
TGCACCAGCAGCCAAGATCCACAACCACCGACAGGGACCCAAGAGACCCAGTACTTC
CTSSQDPQPPTGTQETQYF
>15|-|TRBD2|TRBV6-5|TRBJ2-1
TGTGCCAGCAGTTACTCAACGGGGGGGCCAAATGAGCAGTTCTTC
CASSYSTGGPNEQFF
>15|-|-|TRBV18|TRBJ1-2
TGTGCCAGCTCACCACCGGTGGTGGTCGGGAGAGGCTACACCTTC
CASSPPVVVGRGYTF
>14|-|TRBD1|TRBV5-8|TRBJ1-4
TGTGCCAGCAGCTTTAAGTGGGGACAGGAAAAACTGTTTTTT
CASSFKWGQEKLFF
>19|-|TRBD1|TRBV5-1|TRBJ2-2
TGCGCCAGCAGCTTGGGGGACCGGGACAGGACTCCAGGCACCGGGGAGCTGTTTTTT
CASSLGDRDRTPGTGELFF
>16|-|-|TRBV4-1|TRBJ2-3
TGCGCCAGCAGCCAAGAAGCGCGGGGAAGTTCAGATACGCAGTATTTT
CASSQEARGSSDTQYF
>14|-|-|TRBV7-3|TRBJ2-1
TGTGCCAGCAGCTTGGCCCGGGGGCGCAATGAGCAGTTCTTC
CASSLARGRNEQFF
>16|-|-|TRBV14|TRBJ2-2
TGTGCCAGCAGCCAAGTAAAAATCGACATAGGCGGGGAGCTGTTTTTT
CASSQVKIDIGGELFF
>12|-|-|TRBV6-1|TRBJ2-5
TGTGCCAGCAGTGGGTACCAAGAGACCCAGTACTTC
CASSGYQETQYF
>18|-|TRBD2|TRBV2|TRBJ2-7
TGTGCCAGCAGAGTTTCCGTAGCGGGGGCGCGCCTATCCTACGAGCAGTACTTC
CASRVSVAGARLSYEQYF
>17|-|-|TRBV5-4|TRBJ1-1
TGTGCCAGCTCGCAATTTGATGCCGGGCGCCTGAACACTGAAGCTTTCTTT
CASSQFDAGRLNTEAFF
>14|-|-|TRBV5-1|TRBJ2-4
TGCGCCAGCAGCTTTGGCCAAGCGGAGAACATTCAGTACTTC
CASSFGQAENIQYF
>14|-|TRBD2|TRBV6-4|TRBJ2-2
TGTGCCAGCAGTGAGACTAGCGGCACCGGGGAGCTGTTTTTT
CASSETSGTGELFF
>12|-|-|TRBV5-6|TRBJ2-7
TGTGCCAGCAGCGTAGGGTCCTACGAGCAGTACTTC
CASSVGSYEQYF
>15|-|-|TRBV4-3|TRBJ2-3
TGCGCCAGCAGCCAACTGGGACCTACCACAGATACGCAGTATTTT
CASSQLGPTTDTQYF
>17|-|TRBD1|TRBV28|TRBJ1-4
TGTGCCAGCAGTCGATTAACAGGGGATTCAACTAATGAAAAACTGTTTTTT
CASSRLTGDSTNEKLFF
>14|-|TRBD1|TRBV7-2|TRBJ1-6
TGTGCCAGCAGCCCGGGACAGTATAATTCACCCCTCCACTTT
CASSPGQYNSPLHF
>14|-|TRBD2|TRBV7-6|TRBJ2-7
TGTGCCAGCACTCCCCAGCGGGGTGCCTACGAGCAGTACTTC
CASTPQRGAYEQYF
>17|-|TRBD2|TRBV27|TRBJ2-2
TGTGCCAGCGTGTATTCTAAACTAGCGGGTTGGGCCGGGGAGCTGTTTTTT
CASVYSKLAGWAGELFF
>13|-|-|TRBV11-3|TRBJ2-5
TGTGCCAGCAGCTACGACCGCCAAGAGACCCAGTACTTC
CASSYDRQETQYF
>13|-|-|TRBV7-8|TRBJ2-1
TGTGCCAGCAGCCAGGCTCTAAGCTATGAGCAGTTCTTC
CASSQALSYEQFF
>14|-|-|TRBV7-7|TRBJ2-2
TGTGCTAGCAGCTTAGTTTTCGGGGACGGGGAGCTGTTTTTT
CASSLVFGDGELFF
>18|-|-|TRBV27|TRBJ2-3
TGTGCCAGCAGAACCGTCCGGGACACCATACTTTTCACAGATACGCAGTATTTT
CASRTVRDTILFTDTQYF
>14|-|-|TRBV5-6|TRBJ2-7
TGTGCCAGCAGCTCGTTGTCGCCCATGAACGAGCAGTACTTC
CASSSLSPMNEQYF
>14|-|-|TRBV19|TRBJ2-3
TGTGCCACTGCCAAGGCCCGATTTGCAGATACGCAGTATTTT
CATAKARFADTQYF
>17|-|TRBD2|TRBV27|TRBJ2-3
TGTGCCAGCAGTTTTTTCGGGGGGGCTTTGGGAACAGATACGCAGTATTTT
CASSFFGGALGTDTQYF
>15|-|TRBD2|TRBV6-1|TRBJ2-2
TGTGCCAGCAGTGAAATGGCGGGGGGCACCGGGGAGCTGTTTTTT
CASSEMAGGTGELFF
>16|-|TRBD2|TRBV6-1|TRBJ2-3
TGTGCCAGCAGTGAATGGGGGGGGACTTACACAGATACGCAGTATTTT
CASSEWGGTYTDTQYF
>14|-|-|TRBV7-9|TRBJ2-3
TGTGCCAGCAGCTTGGGGGGGGCGACAGATACGCAGTATTTT
CASSLGGATDTQYF
>15|-|-|TRBV2|TRBJ2-5
TGTGCCAGCAGTGGCACACAGGGTATAGGGGAGACCCAGTACTTC
CASSGTQGIGETQYF
>13|-|-|TRBV19|TRBJ2-1
TGTGCCAGTAGTACCTACTACAGAGGTGAGCAGTTCTTC
CASSTYYRGEQFF
>12|once|-|TRBV2|TRBJ2-5
TGTGCCAGCAAGGACCACCAAGAGACCCAGTACTTC
CASKDHQETQYF
>19|-|TRBD1|TRBV28|TRBJ2-3
TGTGCCAGCAGTTTATTGGCAGGGGGCGTTTCCCCGCTCACAGATACGCAGTATTTT
CASSLLAGGVSPLTDTQYF
>13|-|-|TRBV9|TRBJ1-1
TGCGCCAGCAGCGTAAAGGGAAACACTGAAGCTTTCTTT
CASSVKGNTEAFF
>14|-|-|TRBV12-5|TRBJ1-2
TGTGCTAGTGGTTTTGACGGGGCAGCCTATGGCTACACCTTC
CASGFDGAAYGYTF
>15|once|-|TRBV4-1|TRBJ1-5
TGCGCCAGCAGCCAGGACCAGGGGTCAAATCAGCCCCAGCATTTT
CASSQDQGSNQPQHF